This is a list of T cell receptor beta chains from one sample in a study of CD8+ T cells in alopecia areata. This table comes from immunoSEQ multiplex PCR, and its TCRdb copy is limited to in-frame clones, with some not included. The table records 140,000 to 150,000 clones, 75% to 90% of them present only once. The material sequenced was CD8+ T cells sorted from blood, taken at week 0. These receptors came from a human donor with alopecia areata. Both conserved end residues are part of each CDR3. The order of the fields is J gene, D gene, V gene, clone size, CDR3 DNA, CDR3 protein. D genes are given only for firm matches. For some rows the clone size is stated as once, few or many, or as a class when expanded; others skip it.

>TRBJ1-2|NA|TRBV27|NA
TGTGCCAGCAGTTCCCACAGATACTATGGCTACACCTTC
CASSSHRYYGYTF
>TRBJ2-7|TRBD2|TRBV7-6|NA
TGTGCCAGCAGCTGGGGGGGGAATTACGAGCAGTACTTC
CASSWGGNYEQYF
>TRBJ1-1|NA|TRBV15|NA
TGTGCCACCAGCAGAGATCGCGGGGGGACGAACACTGAAGCTTTCTTT
CATSRDRGGTNTEAFF
>TRBJ2-7|NA|TRBV7-6|NA
TGTGCCAGCAGCTTTGGGGTTTGGGTCCCCGAGCAGTACTTC
CASSFGVWVPEQYF
>TRBJ1-3|NA|TRBV9|NA
TGTGCCAGCAGCGTAGACGGGACAACTGGAAACACCATATATTTT
CASSVDGTTGNTIYF
>TRBJ2-3|NA|TRBV6-1|NA
TGTGCCAGCAGTGGCCGGGACGTAACAAGCACAGATACGCAGTATTTT
CASSGRDVTSTDTQYF
>TRBJ2-3|TRBD2|TRBV6-5|NA
TGTGCCAGCAGTTACTCGGGGGGGTCTCCAGCAGATACGCAGTATTTT
CASSYSGGSPADTQYF
>TRBJ2-3|TRBD2|TRBV6-5|NA
TGTGCCAGCAGTTTAGCGGGAGGGTCAGATACGCAGTATTTT
CASSLAGGSDTQYF
>TRBJ2-3|NA|TRBV4-1|NA
TGCGCCAGCAGCCTGGGACCCCTTTCCACAGATACGCAGTATTTT
CASSLGPLSTDTQYF
>TRBJ2-1|NA|TRBV29-1|once
TGCAGCGTTGACCTAGGGGGGGTAATAGGGAATGAGCAGTTCTTC
CSVDLGGVIGNEQFF
>TRBJ2-3|NA|TRBV7-9|NA
TGTGCCAGCAGCCCCCCGGGGCCGCGCACAGATACGCAGTATTTT
CASSPPGPRTDTQYF
>TRBJ2-1|TRBD2|TRBV10-2|NA
TGCGCCAGCAGTGGGGGGCGGGGGGGCTACAATGAGCAGTTCTTC
CASSGGRGGYNEQFF
>TRBJ2-2|NA|TRBV4-2|once
TGTGCCAGCAGCCAACTAGGGGGGCAGGGCACCGGGGAGCTGTTTTTT
CASSQLGGQGTGELFF
>TRBJ2-1|TRBD2|TRBV5-1|NA
TGCGCCAGCAGCTTGGCTAGCGGGGGGGCTGGTGAGCAGTTCTTC
CASSLASGGAGEQFF
>TRBJ2-7|TRBD2|TRBV28|NA
TGTGCCAGCAGTTTCTCTAGCGGGAGGTACGAGCAGTACTTC
CASSFSSGRYEQYF
>TRBJ2-1|NA|TRBV29-1|NA
TGCAGCGGTGGGGGGGCTAACTCCTACAATGAGCAGTTCTTC
CSGGGANSYNEQFF
>TRBJ2-1|TRBD1|TRBV5-6|NA
TGTGCCAGCAGCCCCGGGACAGACTACAATGAGCAGTTCTTC
CASSPGTDYNEQFF
>TRBJ2-7|NA|TRBV7-8|NA
TGTGCCAGCAGCTTAGAGTCCAGCCTCGAGCAGTACTTC
CASSLESSLEQYF
>TRBJ1-4|NA|TRBV7-7|NA
TGTGCTAGCAGCCCGACAGTTGCAACTAATGAAAAACTGTTTTTT
CASSPTVATNEKLFF
>TRBJ1-4|TRBD1|TRBV27|NA
TGTGCCAGCAGCCCACAGGGGGGGTGGGAAAAACTGTTTTTT
CASSPQGGWEKLFF
>TRBJ2-7|TRBD1|TRBV29-1|NA
TGCAGCGTTCCGACAGGGCTGTCCTACGAGCAGTACTTC
CSVPTGLSYEQYF
>TRBJ1-2|NA|TRBV7-9|NA
TGTGCCAGCAGCTTAGGAGAAAGCAAAGGGGATGGCTACACCTTC
CASSLGESKGDGYTF
>TRBJ2-3|NA|TRBV14|NA
TGTGCCAGCAGCCAAGAGAATTCCAAAGATACGCAGTATTTT
CASSQENSKDTQYF
>TRBJ1-1|NA|TRBV7-9|NA
TGTGCCAGCAGCTTAGTTGGGGGCCCGAACACTGAAGCTTTCTTT
CASSLVGGPNTEAFF
>TRBJ2-1|TRBD2|TRBV30|once
TGTGCCTGGAGTTACGGGGGGGAGCAGTTCTTC
CAWSYGGEQFF
>TRBJ2-3|NA|TRBV6-5|NA
TGTGCCAGTCGGGTTTTAAACACAGATACGCAGTATTTT
CASRVLNTDTQYF
>TRBJ2-3|NA|TRBV2|NA
TGTGCCAGCAGGGGTTGGGATACGCAGTATTTT
CASRGWDTQYF
>TRBJ2-2|NA|TRBV29-1|NA
TGCAGCGTACTCCTTGACACCGGGGAGCTGTTTTTT
CSVLLDTGELFF
>TRBJ2-5|NA|TRBV10-1|NA
TGCGCCAGCAGTGATTTGACGGGCCCGGAGACCCAGTACTTC
CASSDLTGPETQYF
>TRBJ2-1|TRBD2|TRBV5-1|NA
TGCGCCAGCAGCTTCCCCAAAGCGGGAGGGCCAAAGGATGAGCAGTTCTTC
CASSFPKAGGPKDEQFF
>TRBJ2-7|TRBD1|TRBV7-6|NA
TGTGCCAGCAGCTTCGGGACAGGAGACTACGAGCAGTACTTC
CASSFGTGDYEQYF
>TRBJ2-7|TRBD2|TRBV10-2|once
TGCGCCGGAGGACTAGCTGGGGAGCAGTACTTC
CAGGLAGEQYF
>TRBJ2-1|TRBD2|TRBV19|NA
TGTGCCAGTAGTATAGGGACTAGCGCCTACAATGAGCAGTTCTTC
CASSIGTSAYNEQFF
>TRBJ1-1|NA|TRBV19|NA
TGTGCCAGTAGTTCATTCTCCGAGATGCTGTCTGAAGCTTTCTTT
CASSSFSEMLSEAFF
>TRBJ1-4|NA|TRBV5-6|NA
TGTGCCAGCAGCTTTTTGGGTAATGAAAAACTGTTTTTT
CASSFLGNEKLFF
>TRBJ2-3|NA|TRBV9|NA
TGTGCCAGCAGCCCCAAGGCCGTCGGGGAAGATACGCAGTATTTT
CASSPKAVGEDTQYF
>TRBJ1-5|NA|TRBV5-6|NA
TGTGCCAGCAGCTTCGGACACCGATATAGCAATCAGCCCCAGCATTTT
CASSFGHRYSNQPQHF
>TRBJ1-1|TRBD1|TRBV19|once
TGTGCCAGTGTCGCGTTGGGCAGGGGGCTTGGGAACACTGAAGCTTTCTTT
CASVALGRGLGNTEAFF
>TRBJ2-3|TRBD1|TRBV7-8|NA
TGTGCCAGCAGCGAAGACAGGGCGAGGGATACGCAGTATTTT
CASSEDRARDTQYF
>TRBJ2-1|NA|TRBV5-4|once
TGTGCCAGCAGCTTGGCCGGGACTTGGAATGAGCAGTTCTTC
CASSLAGTWNEQFF
>TRBJ1-1|TRBD1|TRBV27|NA
TGTGCCGGACAGGGGAATAACACTGAAGCTTTCTTT
CAGQGNNTEAFF
>TRBJ2-3|TRBD1|TRBV5-1|once
TGCGCCAGCTACGCAGGGGGTACCGATACGCAGTATTTT
CASYAGGTDTQYF
>TRBJ2-7|NA|TRBV5-6|NA
TGTGCCTCCACATGGGCCGAGACCTACGAGCAGTACTTC
CASTWAETYEQYF